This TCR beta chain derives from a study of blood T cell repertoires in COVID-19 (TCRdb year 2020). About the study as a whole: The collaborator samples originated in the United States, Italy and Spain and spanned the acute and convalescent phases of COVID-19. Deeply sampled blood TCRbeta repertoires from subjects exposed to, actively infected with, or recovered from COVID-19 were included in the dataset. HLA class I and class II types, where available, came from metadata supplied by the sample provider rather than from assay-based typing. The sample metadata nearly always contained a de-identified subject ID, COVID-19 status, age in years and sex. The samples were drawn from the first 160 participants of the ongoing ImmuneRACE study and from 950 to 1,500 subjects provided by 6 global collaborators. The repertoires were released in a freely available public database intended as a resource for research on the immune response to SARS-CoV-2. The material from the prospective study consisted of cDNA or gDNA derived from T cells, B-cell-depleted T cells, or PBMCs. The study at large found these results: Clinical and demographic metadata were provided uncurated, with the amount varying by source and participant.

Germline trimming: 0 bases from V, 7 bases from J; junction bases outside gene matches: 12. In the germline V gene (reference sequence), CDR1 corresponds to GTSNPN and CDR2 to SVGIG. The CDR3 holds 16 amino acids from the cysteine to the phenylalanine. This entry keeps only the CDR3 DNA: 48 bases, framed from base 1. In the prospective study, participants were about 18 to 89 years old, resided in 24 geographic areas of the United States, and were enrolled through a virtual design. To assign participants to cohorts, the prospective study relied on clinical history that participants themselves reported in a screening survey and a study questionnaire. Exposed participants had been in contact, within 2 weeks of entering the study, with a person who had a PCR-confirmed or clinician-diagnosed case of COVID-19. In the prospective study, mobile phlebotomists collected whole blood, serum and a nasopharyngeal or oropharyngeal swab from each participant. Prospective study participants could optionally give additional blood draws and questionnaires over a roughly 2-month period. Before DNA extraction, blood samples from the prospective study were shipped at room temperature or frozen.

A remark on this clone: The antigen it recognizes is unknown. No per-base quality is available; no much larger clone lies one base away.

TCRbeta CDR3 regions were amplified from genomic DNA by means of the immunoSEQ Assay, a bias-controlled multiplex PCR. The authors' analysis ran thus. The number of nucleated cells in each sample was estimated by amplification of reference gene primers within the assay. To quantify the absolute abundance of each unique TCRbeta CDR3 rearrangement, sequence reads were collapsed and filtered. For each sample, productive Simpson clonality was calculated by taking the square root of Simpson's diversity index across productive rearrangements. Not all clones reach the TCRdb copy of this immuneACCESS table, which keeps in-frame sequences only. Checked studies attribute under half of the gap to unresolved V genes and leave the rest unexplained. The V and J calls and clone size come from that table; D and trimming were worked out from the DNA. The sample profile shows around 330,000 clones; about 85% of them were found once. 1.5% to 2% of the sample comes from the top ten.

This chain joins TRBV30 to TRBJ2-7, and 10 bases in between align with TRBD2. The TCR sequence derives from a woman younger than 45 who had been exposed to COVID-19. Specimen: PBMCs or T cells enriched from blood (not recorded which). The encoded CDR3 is CAWSVLRLAGVGEQYF. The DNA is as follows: TGTGCCTGGAGTGTACTGAGGCTAGCGGGAGTTGGTGAGCAGTACTTC. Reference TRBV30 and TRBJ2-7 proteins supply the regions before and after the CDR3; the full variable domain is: SQTIHQWPATLVQPVGSPLSLECTVEGTSNPNLYWYRQAAGRGLQLLFYSVGIGQISSEVPQNLSASRPQDRQFILSSKKLLLSDSGFYLCAWSVLRLAGVGEQYFGPGTRLTVT.